What follows describes a single T cell receptor beta chain. What antigen it recognizes has not been identified. The record has no base qualities; no much larger clone is one base away. The receptor library was made with PCR. Sequenced on an Illumina HiSeq 2500. Unique molecular identifiers were incorporated into TCR beta cDNA libraries to reduce PCR and sequencing biases. Approximately 500,000 cDNA molecules were obtained for every 1 to 10 million input T cells, so each molecule roughly corresponded to one T cell. The patient libraries were prepared and sequenced with the same protocol used for the earlier healthy control dataset. Samples belonging to the same batch were prepared together, multiplexed and sequenced on a shared HiSeq lane. As for the original processing: Raw barcoded reads were processed with MIGEC, discarding single-read molecular identifier groups before consensus assembly and CDR3 extraction. VDJtools was used for post-analysis of the clonotype tables, and diversity was normalized by down-sampling every dataset to the size of the smallest sample. To correct batch-related cross-sample contamination, repertoire overlap clustering matched CDR3 amino acid sequences but not nucleotide sequences. TCRdb itself trimmed the public reads at Q25 with fastp, ran MiXCR and retained productive beta chains. CDR3 protein sequences are deduplicated, and each keeps its most common genes and DNA. Here the V and J calls rest on TCRdb's processing, not on the authors' analysis. The sample table contains 650,000 to 850,000 distinct CDR3 sequences; only one count was recorded for around 46% of them. Just under 5% of the sample is held by the ten biggest clonotypes.

This entry belongs to a study of post-analysis software for immune sequencing data (dated by TCRdb to 2013 to 2016). For the wider study: Relapsing-remitting, secondary progressive and progressive-relapsing multiple sclerosis were recorded as disease courses, and subtype annotation was lacking for some patients. A subset of samples was prepared in parallel using single-end sample barcoding, then pooled and co-amplified after Illumina adapter ligation. The multiple sclerosis patient repertoires were compared with 10 to 12 previously published healthy control repertoires from donors aged 6 to 25 years. Findings and caveats that apply to the study as a whole: Strong co-clustering of samples prepared in the same batch was shown by direct clustering with F measure, prompting a batch-effect correction. The control group was slightly older than the multiple sclerosis patient group. Normalized Chao1 diversity was significantly lower in multiple sclerosis patients than controls, suggesting substantial peripheral T-cell clonal expansion. Roughly 5 TRBV segments, including TRBV5-6, TRBV5-1 and TRBV20-1, were significantly more frequent in patients than controls.

To demonstrate the VDJtools post-analysis software, the study profiled TCR beta repertoires from the peripheral blood of about a dozen young patients with multiple sclerosis. Multiple sclerosis patients were children and adolescents aged roughly 6 to 16 years. V loses 3 bases, J loses 3 bases, and the germline ends lie 12 bases apart. Via the germline V gene, CDR1 is LGHNA and CDR2 YSLEER. The CDR3 numbers 14 residues from cysteine through phenylalanine. Only CDR3 DNA is held: 42 bases, read in frame from base 1. Sequenced material: blood. The origin of this receptor is a girl aged 5 to 17 with multiple sclerosis. The V gene is TRBV4-3 and the J gene is TRBJ2-7; the D gene assignment is perhaps TRBD1 or TRBD2, with each matching 5 bases. The CDR3 protein sequence reads: CASSQGPGIYEQYF. DNA sequence: TGCGCCAGCAGCCAGGGACCGGGAATCTACGAGCAGTACTTC.